A selection of T cell receptor beta chains follows, all from one sample in a study of T cell changes during pregnancy in multiple sclerosis. Using immunoSEQ multiplex PCR, the repertoire was profiled, and TCRdb retains in-frame clones only, with some absent. The sample yields around 97,000 clones, about nine tenths seen once. The sample was peripheral blood, taken in the second trimester of pregnancy. These receptors all stem from a female donor in good health, enrolled as a control in a pregnancy study. Both conserved end residues are part of each CDR3. D genes are given only for firm matches. Size values are once, few and many counts, or a class for expanded clones, and some rows have none.

15 | . | TRBJ2-7 | TRBV11-2 | . | CASSPRGVRGYEQYF | TGTGCCAGCAGCCCTCGTGGAGTACGTGGCTACGAGCAGTACTTC
15 | . | TRBJ1-5 | TRBV15 | . | CATSGGLGGAQPQHF | TGTGCCACCAGCGGGGGTTTGGGGGGTGCTCAGCCCCAGCATTTT
16 | . | TRBJ1-5 | TRBV12-5 | . | CASGPPLVGQGQPQHF | TGTGCTAGTGGCCCTCCTCTGGTGGGCCAGGGTCAGCCCCAGCATTTT
15 | TRBD1 | TRBJ1-2 | TRBV29-1 | . | CSARSEGRQGGRYTF | TGCAGCGCCCGTTCCGAGGGAAGACAGGGTGGTCGGTACACCTTC
13 | TRBD1 | TRBJ2-7 | TRBV5-6 | . | CASSPDRGYEQYF | TGTGCCAGCAGCCCGGACAGGGGCTACGAGCAGTACTTC
18 | TRBD1 | TRBJ1-2 | TRBV15 | . | CATSRGLSGQGIRYGYTF | TGTGCCACCAGCAGAGGGTTATCGGGACAGGGTATCCGCTATGGCTACACCTTC
19 | TRBD1 | TRBJ1-3 | TRBV4-3 | . | CASSHVPGQGLTSGNTIYF | TGCGCCAGCAGCCACGTCCCGGGACAGGGCTTGACATCTGGAAACACCATATATTTT
16 | . | TRBJ2-1 | TRBV5-4 | . | CASRGDEGSSYNEQFF | TGTGCCAGCAGGGGAGATGAGGGAAGCTCCTACAATGAGCAGTTCTTC
16 | . | TRBJ2-2 | TRBV7-7 | . | CASSFGRGGNTGELFF | TGTGCTAGCAGCTTTGGCAGAGGGGGAAACACCGGGGAGCTGTTTTTT
14 | TRBD2 | TRBJ2-7 | TRBV6-5 | . | CASSYQAGGNEQYF | TGTGCCAGCAGTTACCAAGCGGGAGGCAACGAGCAGTACTTC
13 | TRBD2 | TRBJ2-4 | TRBV10-3 | . | CARLGGGKNIQYF | TGTGCCAGGTTGGGGGGGGGCAAAAACATTCAGTACTTC
15 | . | TRBJ2-1 | TRBV9 | . | CASSALPGLLNEQFF | TGTGCCAGCAGCGCACTGCCGGGACTCCTCAATGAGCAGTTCTTC
14 | . | TRBJ1-1 | TRBV2 | . | CASSELGQGSEAFF | TGTGCCAGCAGTGAACTGGGCCAGGGCTCTGAAGCTTTCTTT
14 | . | TRBJ2-3 | TRBV25-1 | once | CASSELTAGDTQYF | TGTGCCAGCAGTGAGTTGACAGCAGGAGATACGCAGTATTTT
14 | . | TRBJ1-5 | TRBV28 | once | CASISGGRNQPQHF | TGTGCCAGCATCTCGGGGGGGCGAAATCAGCCCCAGCATTTT
13 | . | TRBJ2-2 | TRBV19 | once | CASNQENTGELFF | TGTGCCAGTAACCAGGAGAACACCGGGGAGCTGTTTTTT
19 | TRBD1 | TRBJ1-3 | TRBV7-2 | . | CASSLAFLGQGAGGNTIYF | TGTGCCAGCAGCTTAGCTTTCCTCGGGCAGGGGGCAGGTGGAAACACCATATATTTT
15 | TRBD2 | TRBJ2-3 | TRBV28 | . | CASSLQLAGADTQYF | TGTGCCAGCAGTTTGCAACTAGCGGGAGCGGATACGCAGTATTTT
17 | . | TRBJ2-3 | TRBV7-9 | . | CASSPDLAAGREDTQYF | TGTGCCAGCAGCCCTGATCTGGCCGCGGGAAGGGAAGATACGCAGTATTTT
14 | . | TRBJ1-1 | TRBV6-6 | . | CASSYSKGYTEAFF | TGTGCCAGCAGTTACTCGAAGGGGTACACTGAAGCTTTCTTT
14 | TRBD1 | TRBJ2-5 | TRBV28 | . | CASSLRDRGRTQYF | TGTGCCAGCAGTTTAAGGGACAGGGGTCGGACCCAGTACTTC
13 | . | TRBJ1-5 | TRBV7-8 | . | CASSSTGRQPQHF | TGTGCCAGCAGCTCTACAGGGCGCCAGCCCCAGCATTTT
15 | TRBD1 | TRBJ2-2 | TRBV19 | . | CASRRSGQGIGELFF | TGTGCCAGTAGGCGCTCGGGACAGGGCATCGGGGAGCTGTTTTTT
16 | TRBD1 | TRBJ2-2 | TRBV6-4 | . | CASSDSGQGTTGELFF | TGTGCCAGCAGTGACTCGGGACAGGGTACGACCGGGGAGCTGTTTTTT
14 | . | TRBJ1-1 | TRBV6-5 | . | CASSPPTGNTEAFF | TGTGCCAGCAGTCCCCCGACAGGGAACACTGAAGCTTTCTTT
13 | . | TRBJ1-5 | TRBV6-5 | . | CASSYRGSQPQHF | TGTGCCAGCAGTTACAGGGGAAGTCAGCCCCAGCATTTT
14 | . | TRBJ2-1 | TRBV25-1 | . | CASSQGFSYNEQFF | TGTGCCAGCAGCCAGGGCTTCTCCTACAATGAGCAGTTCTTC
16 | TRBD1 | TRBJ1-6 | TRBV28 | . | CASSFSRGAENSPLHF | TGTGCCAGCAGTTTTTCCAGGGGGGCGGAAAATTCACCCCTCCACTTT
15 | . | TRBJ2-7 | TRBV27 | . | CASSFDPSGYYEQYF | TGTGCCAGCAGTTTCGACCCAAGCGGGTACTACGAGCAGTACTTC
17 | . | TRBJ2-4 | TRBV4-3 | . | CASSQEGGAGVSYIQYF | TGCGCCAGCAGCCAAGAAGGGGGGGCGGGAGTCTCTTACATTCAGTACTTC
14 | TRBD1 | TRBJ2-7 | TRBV19 | . | CASSPGTGNYEQYF | TGTGCCAGTAGCCCCGGGACAGGGAACTACGAGCAGTACTTC
14 | . | TRBJ1-1 | TRBV5-1 | . | CASSPRGVNTEAFF | TGCGCCAGCAGCCCCCGCGGGGTGAACACTGAAGCTTTCTTT
11 | . | TRBJ2-7 | TRBV20-1 | . | CSAHTGREQYF | TGCAGTGCTCATACAGGGCGGGAGCAGTACTTC
14 | TRBD1 | TRBJ1-2 | TRBV27 | . | CASSPGQGISGYTF | TGTGCCAGCAGTCCTGGACAGGGCATTTCGGGCTACACCTTC
15 | TRBD1 | TRBJ1-5 | TRBV27 | . | CASRRGQLGNQPQHF | TGTGCCAGCAGGAGGGGACAGTTAGGCAATCAGCCCCAGCATTTT
14 | TRBD1 | TRBJ1-2 | TRBV5-4 | . | CASSSRQGNYGYTF | TGTGCCAGCAGCTCCAGACAGGGGAACTATGGCTACACCTTC
20 | TRBD2 | TRBJ2-7 | TRBV14 | . | CASSPKIRSFGLAGGYEQYF | TGTGCCAGCAGCCCCAAGATAAGATCGTTCGGGCTAGCGGGAGGCTACGAGCAGTACTTC
14 | TRBD2 | TRBJ2-3 | TRBV7-7 | once | CASSVSGSGDTQYF | TGTGCTAGCAGCGTTAGCGGGAGTGGAGATACGCAGTATTTT
14 | TRBD2 | TRBJ2-4 | TRBV28 | . | CASRRAGDQNIQYF | TGTGCCAGCAGGAGGGCGGGGGACCAAAACATTCAGTACTTC
15 | TRBD1 | TRBJ2-7 | TRBV6-1 | . | CASSETPGGDYEQYF | TGTGCCAGCAGTGAAACGCCAGGGGGAGACTACGAGCAGTACTTC
15 | TRBD1 | TRBJ1-2 | TRBV11-2 | . | CASSPLQGAGYGYTF | TGTGCCAGCAGCCCTCTGCAGGGGGCTGGGTATGGCTACACCTTC
15 | TRBD1 | TRBJ1-1 | TRBV19 | once | CASSVTGTGGTEAFF | TGTGCCAGTAGTGTAACCGGGACAGGGGGTACTGAAGCTTTCTTT
12 | . | TRBJ2-7 | TRBV11-2 | . | CASSPRSYEQYF | TGTGCCAGCAGCCCCCGCTCCTACGAGCAGTACTTC
13 | . | TRBJ1-1 | TRBV7-7 | . | CASSQDRTTEAFF | TGTGCTAGCAGTCAAGACAGGACCACTGAAGCTTTCTTT
15 | TRBD1 | TRBJ2-7 | TRBV28 | . | CASTRPGQGYHEQYF | TGTGCCAGCACCCGACCGGGACAGGGTTACCACGAGCAGTACTTC
17 | TRBD2 | TRBJ2-2 | TRBV5-1 | once | CASSLEVSGGGTGELFF | TGCGCCAGCAGCTTGGAGGTCAGCGGGGGGGGAACCGGGGAGCTGTTTTTT
17 | . | TRBJ2-5 | TRBV15 | . | CATSRDRGLVYQETQYF | TGTGCCACCAGCAGAGATCGAGGACTCGTGTACCAAGAGACCCAGTACTTC
16 | TRBD1 | TRBJ1-1 | TRBV4-1 | . | CASSRHGQGTNTEAFF | TGCGCCAGCAGCCGACACGGACAGGGAACGAACACTGAAGCTTTCTTT
15 | . | TRBJ1-6 | TRBV19 | . | CASTGSRVKNSPLHF | TGTGCCAGTACCGGAAGCAGGGTAAAGAATTCACCCCTCCACTTT
13 | TRBD2 | TRBJ2-7 | TRBV30 | . | CAWSGRGGHEQYF | TGTGCCTGGAGTGGCCGGGGGGGGCACGAGCAGTACTTC
16 | . | TRBJ2-1 | TRBV18 | . | CASSLGKGQGYNEQFF | TGTGCCAGCTCACTCGGGAAAGGTCAGGGGTACAATGAGCAGTTCTTC